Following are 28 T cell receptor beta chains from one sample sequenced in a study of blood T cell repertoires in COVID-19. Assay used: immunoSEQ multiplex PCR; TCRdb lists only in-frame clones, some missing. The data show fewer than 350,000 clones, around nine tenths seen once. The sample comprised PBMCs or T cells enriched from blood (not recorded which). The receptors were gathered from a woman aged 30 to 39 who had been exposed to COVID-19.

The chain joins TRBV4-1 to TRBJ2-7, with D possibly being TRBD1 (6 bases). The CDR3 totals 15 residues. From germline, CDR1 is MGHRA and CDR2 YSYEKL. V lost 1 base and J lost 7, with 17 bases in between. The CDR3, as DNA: TGCGCCAGCAGCCAAGGTCTCAGGGGATTTCGGGAGCAGTACTTC. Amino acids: CASSQGLRGFREQYF.

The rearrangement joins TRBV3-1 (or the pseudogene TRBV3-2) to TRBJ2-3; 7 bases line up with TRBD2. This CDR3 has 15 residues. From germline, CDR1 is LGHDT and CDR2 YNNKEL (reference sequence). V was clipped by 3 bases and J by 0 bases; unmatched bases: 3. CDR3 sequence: CASSHWRESTDTQYF. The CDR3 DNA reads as TGTGCCAGCAGCCATTGGCGGGAGAGCACAGATACGCAGTATTTT.

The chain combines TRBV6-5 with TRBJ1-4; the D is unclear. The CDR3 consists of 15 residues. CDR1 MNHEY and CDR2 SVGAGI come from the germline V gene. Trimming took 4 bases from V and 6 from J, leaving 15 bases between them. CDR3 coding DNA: TGTGCCAGCAGTTCCGCGGGCGGGGAGGATGAAAAACTGTTTTTT. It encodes CASSSAGGEDEKLFF.

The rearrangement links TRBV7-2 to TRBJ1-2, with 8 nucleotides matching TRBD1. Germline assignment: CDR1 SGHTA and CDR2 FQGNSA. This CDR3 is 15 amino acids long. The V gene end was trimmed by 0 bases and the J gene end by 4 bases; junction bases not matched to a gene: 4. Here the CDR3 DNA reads TGTGCCAGCAGCTTAGCGCAGGGGGCGGGCTATGGCTACACCTTC. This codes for CASSLAQGAGYGYTF.

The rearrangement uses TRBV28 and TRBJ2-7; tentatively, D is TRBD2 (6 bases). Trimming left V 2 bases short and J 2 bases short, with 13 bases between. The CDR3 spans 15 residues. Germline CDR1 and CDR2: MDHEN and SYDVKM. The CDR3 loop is CASSLRPAGTYEQYF. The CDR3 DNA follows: TGTGCCAGCAGTTTACGGCCAGCGGGCACCTACGAGCAGTACTTC. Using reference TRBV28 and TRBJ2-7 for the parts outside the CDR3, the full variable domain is DVKVTQSSRYLVKRTGEKVFLECVQDMDHENMFWYRQDPGLGLRLIYFSYDVKMKEKGDIPEGYSVSREKKERFSLILESASTNQTSMYLCASSLRPAGTYEQYFGPGTRLTVT.

CDR3 sequence: CSLNRQTEAFF. In DNA form, the CDR3 reads TGCAGCTTAAACCGACAGACCGAAGCTTTCTTT. The chain is built from TRBV20-1 and TRBJ1-1; TRBD1 might be the D (5 bases). CDR1 is DFQATT and CDR2 is SNEGSKA in the germline V gene (reference sequence). The CDR3 loop spans 11 amino acids.

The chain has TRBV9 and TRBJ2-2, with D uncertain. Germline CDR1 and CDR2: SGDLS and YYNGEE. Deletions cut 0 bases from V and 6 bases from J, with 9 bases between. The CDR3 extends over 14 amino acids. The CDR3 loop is CASSVEQWAGELFF. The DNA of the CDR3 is TGTGCCAGCAGCGTAGAACAGTGGGCCGGGGAGCTGTTTTTT.

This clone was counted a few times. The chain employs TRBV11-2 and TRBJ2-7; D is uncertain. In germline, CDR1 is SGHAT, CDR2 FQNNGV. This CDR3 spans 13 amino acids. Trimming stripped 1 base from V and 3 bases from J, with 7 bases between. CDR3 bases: TGTGCCAGCAGCTTAGGAACTTTCTACGAGCAGTACTTC. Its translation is CASSLGTFYEQYF.

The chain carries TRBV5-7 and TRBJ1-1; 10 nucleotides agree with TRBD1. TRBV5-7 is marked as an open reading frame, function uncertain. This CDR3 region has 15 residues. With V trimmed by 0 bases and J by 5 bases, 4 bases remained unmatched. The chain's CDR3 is CASSLGDRGRTEAFF. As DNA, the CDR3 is TGTGCCAGCAGCTTGGGGGACAGGGGACGTACTGAAGCTTTCTTT.

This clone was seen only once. The CDR3 coding sequence is TGTGCCAGCAGCTTTAGCGGAAACCACCAAGAGACCCAGTACTTC. Translated, it gives CASSFSGNHQETQYF. The chain employs TRBV11-2 and TRBJ2-5; a weak D match, TRBD2 (6 bases). Trimming took 3 bases from V and 0 from J, leaving 11 bases between them. Germline V CDR1 and CDR2: SGHAT, FQNNGV. The CDR3 spans 15 residues.

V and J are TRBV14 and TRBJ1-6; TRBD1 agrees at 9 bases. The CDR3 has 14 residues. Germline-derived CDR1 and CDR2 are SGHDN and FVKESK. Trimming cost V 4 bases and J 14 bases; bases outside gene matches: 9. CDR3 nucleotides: TGTGCCAGCAGCCGTCAACCGGGACAGGGTGCCCTCCACTTT. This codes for CASSRQPGQGALHF.

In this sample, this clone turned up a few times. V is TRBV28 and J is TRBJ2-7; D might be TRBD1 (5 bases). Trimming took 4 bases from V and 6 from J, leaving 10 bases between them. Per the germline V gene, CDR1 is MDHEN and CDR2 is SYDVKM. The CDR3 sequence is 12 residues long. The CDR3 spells CASSWWGGEQYF. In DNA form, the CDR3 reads TGTGCCAGCAGTTGGTGGGGCGGCGAGCAGTACTTC.

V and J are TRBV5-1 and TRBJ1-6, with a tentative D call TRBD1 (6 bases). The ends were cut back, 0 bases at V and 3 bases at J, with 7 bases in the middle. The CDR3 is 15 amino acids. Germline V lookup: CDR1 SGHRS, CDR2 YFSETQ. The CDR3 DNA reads TGCGCCAGCAGCTTGGCAGGGGACTATAATTCACCCCTCCACTTT. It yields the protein CASSLAGDYNSPLHF.

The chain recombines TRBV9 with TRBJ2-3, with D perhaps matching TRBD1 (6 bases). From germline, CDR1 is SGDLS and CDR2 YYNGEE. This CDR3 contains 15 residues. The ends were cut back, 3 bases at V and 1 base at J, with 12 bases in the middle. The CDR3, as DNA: TGTGCCAGCAGCGCTCTGACAGGTCGCACAGATACGCAGTATTTT. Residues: CASSALTGRTDTQYF.

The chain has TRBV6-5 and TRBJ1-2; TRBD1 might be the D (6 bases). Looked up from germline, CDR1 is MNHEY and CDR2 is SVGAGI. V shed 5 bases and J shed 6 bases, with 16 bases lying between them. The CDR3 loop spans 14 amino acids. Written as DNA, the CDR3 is TGTGCCAGCAGTACAGGGAGTCCAGCGAATGGCTACACCTTC. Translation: CASSTGSPANGYTF.

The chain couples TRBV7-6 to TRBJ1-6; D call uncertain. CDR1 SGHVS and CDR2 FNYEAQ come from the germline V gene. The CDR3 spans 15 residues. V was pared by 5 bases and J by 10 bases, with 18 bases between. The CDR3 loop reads CASSRSRNRESPLHF. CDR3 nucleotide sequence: TGTGCCAGCAGCCGATCCCGGAATCGGGAATCACCCCTCCACTTT.

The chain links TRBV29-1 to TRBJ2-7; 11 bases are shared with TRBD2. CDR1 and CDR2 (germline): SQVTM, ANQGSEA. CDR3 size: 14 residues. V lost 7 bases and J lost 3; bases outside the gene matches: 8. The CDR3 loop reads CSAQPTSGSYEQYF. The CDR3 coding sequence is TGCAGCGCCCAGCCAACTAGCGGGAGCTACGAGCAGTACTTC.

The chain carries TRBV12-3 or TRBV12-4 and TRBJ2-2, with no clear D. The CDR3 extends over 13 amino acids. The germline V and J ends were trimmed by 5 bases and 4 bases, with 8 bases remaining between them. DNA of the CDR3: TGTGCCAGCAGTCCGAGTCCCACCGGGGAGCTGTTTTTT. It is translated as CASSPSPTGELFF.

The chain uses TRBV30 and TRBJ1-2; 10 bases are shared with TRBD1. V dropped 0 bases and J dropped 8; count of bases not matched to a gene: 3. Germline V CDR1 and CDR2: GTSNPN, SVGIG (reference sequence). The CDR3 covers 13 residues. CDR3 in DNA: TGTGCCTGGAGTGTAGGGACAGGGGACGGCTACACCTTC. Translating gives CAWSVGTGDGYTF.

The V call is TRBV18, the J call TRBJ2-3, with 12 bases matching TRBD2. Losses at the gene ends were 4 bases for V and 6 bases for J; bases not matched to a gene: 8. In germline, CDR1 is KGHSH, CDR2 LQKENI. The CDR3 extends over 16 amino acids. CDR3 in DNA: TGTGCCAGCTCACGTAAGACTAGCGGGAGTGGGGATACGCAGTATTTT. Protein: CASSRKTSGSGDTQYF.

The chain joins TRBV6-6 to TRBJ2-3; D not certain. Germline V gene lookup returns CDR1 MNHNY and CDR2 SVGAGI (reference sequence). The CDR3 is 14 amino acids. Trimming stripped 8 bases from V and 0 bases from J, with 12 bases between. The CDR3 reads CASRTYSSTDTQYF. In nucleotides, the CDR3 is TGTGCCAGCCGTACATATTCTAGCACAGATACGCAGTATTTT.

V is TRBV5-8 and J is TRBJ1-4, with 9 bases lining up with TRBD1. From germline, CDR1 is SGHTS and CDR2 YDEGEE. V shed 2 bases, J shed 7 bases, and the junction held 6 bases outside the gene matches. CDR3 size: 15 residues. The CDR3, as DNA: TGTGCCAGCAGCTTAGCCGGGACAGGGACTGAAAAACTGTTTTTT. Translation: CASSLAGTGTEKLFF.

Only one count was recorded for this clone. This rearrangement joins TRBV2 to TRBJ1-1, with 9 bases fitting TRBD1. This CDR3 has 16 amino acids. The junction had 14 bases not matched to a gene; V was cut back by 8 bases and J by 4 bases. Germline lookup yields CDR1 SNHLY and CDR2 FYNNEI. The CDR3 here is CASGPPGGTGTTEAFF. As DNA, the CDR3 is TGTGCCAGCGGTCCTCCCGGTGGGACAGGGACCACTGAAGCTTTCTTT. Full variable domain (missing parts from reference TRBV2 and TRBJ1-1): EPEVTQTPSHQVTQMGQEVILRCVPISNHLYFYWYRQILGQKVEFLVSFYNNEISEKSEIFDDQFSVERPDGSNFTLKIRSTKLEDSAMYFCASGPPGGTGTTEAFFGQGTRLTVV.

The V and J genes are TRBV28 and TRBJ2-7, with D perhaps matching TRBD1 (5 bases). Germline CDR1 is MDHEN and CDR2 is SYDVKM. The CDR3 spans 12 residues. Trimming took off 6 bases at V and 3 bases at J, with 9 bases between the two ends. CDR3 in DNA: TGTGCCAGCAGACAAACAGGCTACGAGCAGTACTTC. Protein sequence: CASRQTGYEQYF.

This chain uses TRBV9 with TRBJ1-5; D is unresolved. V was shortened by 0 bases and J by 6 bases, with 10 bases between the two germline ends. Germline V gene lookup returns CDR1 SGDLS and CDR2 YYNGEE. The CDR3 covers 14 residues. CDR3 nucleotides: TGTGCCAGCAGCGTAGGGGAGGGAGGTCAGCCCCAGCATTTT. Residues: CASSVGEGGQPQHF.

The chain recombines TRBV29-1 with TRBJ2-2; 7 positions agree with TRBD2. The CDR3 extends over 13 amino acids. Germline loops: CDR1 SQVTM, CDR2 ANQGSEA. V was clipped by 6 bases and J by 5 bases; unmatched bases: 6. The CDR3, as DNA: TGCAGCGTGGTCACTAGCGCAACCGGGGAGCTGTTTTTT. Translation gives CSVVTSATGELFF.

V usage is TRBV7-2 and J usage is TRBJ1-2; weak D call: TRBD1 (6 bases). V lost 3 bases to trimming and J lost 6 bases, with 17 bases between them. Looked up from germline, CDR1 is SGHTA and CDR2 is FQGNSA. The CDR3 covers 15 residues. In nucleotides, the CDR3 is TGTGCCAGCAGCTTTTCCCCGAACAGGGCTCATGGCTACACCTTC. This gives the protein CASSFSPNRAHGYTF. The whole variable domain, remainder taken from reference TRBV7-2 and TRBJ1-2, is GAGVSQSPSNKVTEKGKDVELRCDPISGHTALYWYRQSLGQGLEFLIYFQGNSAPDKSGLPSDRFSAERTGGSVSTLTIQRTQQEDSAVYLCASSFSPNRAHGYTFGSGTRLTVV.

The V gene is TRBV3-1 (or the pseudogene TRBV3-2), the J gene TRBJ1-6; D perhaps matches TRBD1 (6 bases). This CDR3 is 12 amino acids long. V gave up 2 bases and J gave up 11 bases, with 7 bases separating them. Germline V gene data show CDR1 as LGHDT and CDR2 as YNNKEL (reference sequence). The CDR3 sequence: CASSQTGPPLHF. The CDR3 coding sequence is TGTGCCAGCAGCCAAACAGGGCCACCCCTCCACTTT.